This T cell receptor beta chain comes out of a study of blood T cell repertoires in COVID-19. Study summary: The origin of the acute and convalescent COVID-19 samples was the United States, Italy and Spain. PBMCs, B-cell-depleted T cells, or T cells were the source of the cDNA or gDNA that made up the material.

Only in-frame clones appear in the TCRdb table, and some are missing; sequencing was by immunoSEQ multiplex PCR. Among tens of thousands of clones listed, about nine tenths were seen once. This CDR3 is 15 amino acids long. After removal of 4 bases from V and 1 base from J, the junction contained 6 bases not matched to a gene. Germline lookup yields CDR1 SGHDT and CDR2 YYEEEE. The V and J genes are TRBV5-6 and TRBJ1-1; 8 bases match TRBD1. Sequencing input: peripheral blood. This clonotype was obtained from a middle-aged man with acute or convalescent COVID-19. The CDR3 DNA is TGTGCCAGCAGCGGACAGGGAAACTCGAACACTGAAGCTTTCTTT. It specifies CASSGQGNSNTEAFF.